The 26 T cell receptor beta chains below all came from one sample that was sequenced in a study of blood T cell repertoires in COVID-19. Profiling relied on immunoSEQ multiplex PCR, and the TCRdb table lists in-frame clones only, not all of them. The sample lists about 58,000 clones; roughly 90% were seen once. The sequencing input was peripheral blood. These receptors all come from a man between 60 and 70 years old with active COVID-19.

This clone has a handful of counts. The gene calls are TRBV5-6 and TRBJ2-3, with TRBD2 identical over 11 bases. The V gene's germline CDR1 is SGHDT and CDR2 YYEEEE. V dropped 1 base and J dropped 2; count of bases not matched to a gene: 12. The CDR3 extends over 19 amino acids. The CDR3 DNA sequence: TGTGCCAGCAGCTTGCCCGATGCGGTAGCGGGGGGGACCACAGATACGCAGTATTTT. The encoded protein is CASSLPDAVAGGTTDTQYF.

The V gene is TRBV20-1, the J gene TRBJ1-2; TRBD1 is a possible D gene (6 bases). Germline V gene data show CDR1 as DFQATT and CDR2 as SNEGSKA (reference sequence). CDR3 size: 14 residues. The ends were cut back, 3 bases at V and 5 bases at J, with 16 bases in the middle. The CDR3, as DNA: TGCAGTGCTAGTTTAGCCCAGGGGTGGTATGGCTACACCTTC. This sequence encodes CSASLAQGWYGYTF.

V and J are TRBV28 and TRBJ2-4; maybe TRBD1 (6 bases). The CDR3 covers 16 residues. V was shortened by 3 bases and J by 0 bases, with 12 bases between the two germline ends. Germline V gives CDR1 MDHEN, CDR2 SYDVKM. CDR3 in amino acids: CASSFGQRLAKNIQYF. In DNA, the CDR3 is TGTGCCAGCAGTTTTGGACAGAGACTAGCCAAAAACATTCAGTACTTC.

This sequence joins TRBV7-3 and TRBJ2-2; D perhaps matches TRBD2 (5 bases). Germline CDR1 reads SGHTA; CDR2 reads FQGTGA. V lost 2 bases, J lost 3 bases, and 13 bases lay in between. There are 16 residues in the CDR3. CDR3 bases: TGTGCCAGCAGCTTAGGTCCCGGACTGTACACCGGGGAGCTGTTTTTT. This sequence encodes CASSLGPGLYTGELFF.

This clone has more than one count but fewer than ten. V gene TRBV9 combines with J gene TRBJ2-1; D may be TRBD2 (6 bases). This CDR3 has 15 residues. Trimming took off 6 bases at V and 2 bases at J, with 15 bases between the two ends. The germline CDR1 and CDR2 sequences are SGDLS and YYNGEE. The CDR3 protein is CASTPRDFAYNEQFF. DNA of the CDR3: TGTGCCAGCACTCCCCGGGACTTTGCCTACAATGAGCAGTTCTTC.

V usage is TRBV3-1 (or the pseudogene TRBV3-2) and J usage is TRBJ2-7, with TRBD1 matching over 9 bases. Germline CDR1 LGHDT, CDR2 YNNKEL (reference sequence). With 3 bases clipped from V and 7 bases from J, the junction kept 10 bases outside the gene matches. The CDR3 is made up of 15 amino acids. CDR3 residues: CASSQNRDRVREQYF. CDR3 DNA: TGTGCCAGCAGCCAGAACCGGGACAGGGTAAGGGAGCAGTACTTC.

This chain joins TRBV7-9 and TRBJ1-1, with TRBD1 matching over 9 bases. CDR3 size: 16 residues. Trimming at V came to 1 base and at J to 1 base, leaving 4 bases not matched to a gene. The germline gives CDR1 SEHNR, CDR2 FQNEAQ (reference sequence). CDR3 DNA: TGTGCCAGCAGCTTAGTTCCGGGACAGGGGAACACTGAAGCTTTCTTT. It encodes CASSLVPGQGNTEAFF.

To note about this clone: One end of the junction does not line up with germline, which may come from a read error. The chain couples TRBV10-3 to TRBJ1-1; perhaps TRBD1 as D (6 bases). Germline-derived CDR1 and CDR2 are ENHRY and SYGVKD. This CDR3 has 14 residues. For the CDR3, the DNA is TGTGCCATCACTGAGACGACAGGGAACACTGAAGCTTTCTTT. This gives the protein CAITETTGNTEAFF.

In its sample, this clone was seen a few times. The chain uses TRBV16 and TRBJ2-5; the match to TRBD1 covers 11 bases. Germline V gene data show CDR1 as KGHSY and CDR2 as FQNENV. V dropped 0 bases and J dropped 6; count of bases not matched to a gene: 12. CDR3 length: 18 amino acids. The CDR3 region is CASSQSMGTGTGGKTQYF. In DNA, the CDR3 is TGTGCCAGCAGCCAATCAATGGGAACCGGGACAGGGGGGAAGACCCAGTACTTC.

Of note for this clone: Sequence at one end of the junction differs from germline and may be a read error. The chain recombines TRBV7-7 with TRBJ2-2, with D tentatively TRBD1 (6 bases). Germline V gives CDR1 SSHAT, CDR2 FNYEAQ (reference sequence). The CDR3 contains 13 residues. The CDR3 reads CASSHRDTGELFF. The CDR3 region has the DNA TGTGCTAGCAGCCACAGGGACACCGGGGAGCTGTTTTTT.

The rearrangement uses TRBV5-1 and TRBJ2-7; TRBD1 matches 9 bases. There are 15 residues in the CDR3. V lost 0 bases to trimming and J lost 5 bases; unmatched junction nucleotides: 6. Per germline, CDR1 SGHRS and CDR2 YFSETQ. Here the CDR3 reads CASSLEGTGFHEQYF. The DNA for the CDR3 is TGCGCCAGCAGCTTGGAGGGGACAGGGTTCCACGAGCAGTACTTC.

This chain uses TRBV21-1 with TRBJ2-5; the listed D gene, TRBD2, was not tested against the DNA. TRBV21-1 is marked as a pseudogene. CDR3 length equals 16 residues. This CDR3 reads CASSKPRQGGGETQYF. Here the CDR3 DNA reads TGTGCCAGCAGCAAACCAAGGCAGGGAGGGGGAGAGACCCAGTACTTC.

This clone was found many times. The rearrangement uses TRBV27 and TRBJ2-7; 8 bases map to TRBD1. Germline V gives CDR1 MNHEY, CDR2 SMNVEV (reference sequence). The CDR3 spans 15 residues. Trimming took 6 bases from V and 3 from J; bases not matched to a gene: 10. CDR3 region: CASSLVGTGVYEQYF. In DNA form, the CDR3 reads TGTGCCAGCAGCTTGGTTGGGACAGGAGTCTACGAGCAGTACTTC.

The V and J genes are TRBV5-1 and TRBJ2-5, with unresolved D. The CDR3 has 13 amino acids. Germline loops: CDR1 SGHRS, CDR2 YFSETQ. Trimming took 3 bases from V and 5 from J, leaving 11 bases between them. DNA of the CDR3: TGCGCCAGCAGCTCCCATACCCGGGAGACCCAGTACTTC. Protein sequence: CASSSHTRETQYF.

The chain combines TRBV20-1 with TRBJ2-5; maybe TRBD2 (6 bases). The V end was cut by 3 bases, the J end by 3 bases, with 8 bases between. The CDR3 is 12 amino acids. The germline CDR1 and CDR2 sequences are DFQATT and SNEGSKA (reference sequence). CDR3 sequence reads: CSASPGEETQYF. The CDR3 DNA reads as TGCAGTGCTAGTCCGGGAGAAGAGACCCAGTACTTC.

This chain uses TRBV27 with TRBJ2-3; TRBD2 matches 11 bases. This CDR3 contains 15 residues. CDR1 is MNHEY and CDR2 is SMNVEV in the germline V gene (reference sequence). Trimming took 7 bases from V and 4 from J; bases not matched to a gene: 7. In DNA form, the CDR3 reads TGTGCCAGCAACCCACTAGCGGGAGTTTCAGATACGCAGTATTTT. Protein: CASNPLAGVSDTQYF.

The rearrangement links TRBV10-3 to TRBJ2-4; TRBD2 agrees at 11 bases. CDR3 length: 14 residues. The trim removed 3 bases at V and 6 bases at J, leaving 1 base unmatched. The germline V gene has CDR1 ENHRY and CDR2 SYGVKD. CDR3 DNA sequence: TGTGCCATCAGTGATGGGACTAGCGGAAACATTCAGTACTTC. Translation gives CAISDGTSGNIQYF.

This clone was detected only once. V and J are TRBV2 and TRBJ2-7; 9 nucleotides agree with TRBD2. CDR1 SNHLY and CDR2 FYNNEI come from the germline V gene. The length of the CDR3 is 13 residues. V gave up 8 bases and J gave up 2 bases; unmatched junction bases: 4. The CDR3 DNA sequence: TGTGCCAGCCAGCGGGAGGCCACCTACGAGCAGTACTTC. Translated, it gives CASQREATYEQYF.

The chain recombines TRBV9 with TRBJ1-4; a weak D match, TRBD1 (5 bases). The germline gives CDR1 SGDLS, CDR2 YYNGEE. The V gene lost 1 base and the J gene lost 1 base, with 8 bases spanning the gap. CDR3 length equals 15 residues. This chain's CDR3 is CASSVWGETNEKLFF. In DNA form, the CDR3 reads TGTGCCAGCAGCGTATGGGGGGAAACTAATGAAAAACTGTTTTTT. Full variable domain (missing parts from reference TRBV9 and TRBJ1-4): DSGVTQTPKHLITATGQRVTLRCSPRSGDLSVYWYQQSLDQGLQFLIQYYNGEERAKGNILERFSAQQFPDLHSELNLSSLELGDSALYFCASSVWGETNEKLFFGSGTQLSVL.

The chain joins TRBV11-3 to TRBJ2-7; D possibly corresponds to TRBD2 (6 bases). From germline, CDR1 is SGHNT and CDR2 YENEEA. There are 15 residues in the CDR3. With 5 bases removed from V and 2 bases from J, the gap between germline ends came to 16 bases. The CDR3 spells CASSLGGKSTYEQYF. As DNA, the CDR3 is TGTGCCAGCAGCCTGGGGGGTAAATCCACCTACGAGCAGTACTTC.

This clone was detected a few times. The chain employs TRBV28 and TRBJ1-5; weak D call: TRBD1 (5 bases). The CDR3 length is 17 residues. Germline assignment: CDR1 MDHEN and CDR2 SYDVKM. V was pared by 3 bases and J by 3 bases, with 18 bases between. The CDR3 DNA is TGTGCCAGCAGTTTTCCCATGGGAGGGGCCATCAATCAGCCCCAGCATTTT. Its protein product is CASSFPMGGAINQPQHF.

This chain uses TRBV3-1 (or the pseudogene TRBV3-2) with TRBJ1-3; TRBD1 is a possible D gene (5 bases). Germline V gives CDR1 LGHDT, CDR2 YNNKEL (reference sequence). The germline V and J ends were trimmed by 7 bases and 2 bases, with 12 bases remaining between them. The CDR3 extends over 14 amino acids. The CDR3 DNA sequence: TGTGCCAGCAAAAAAGGGGCAGCTGGAAACACCATATATTTT. This gives the protein CASKKGAAGNTIYF.

This chain connects TRBV7-2 to TRBJ2-2; D possibly corresponds to TRBD2 (7 bases). The CDR3 totals 17 residues. V shed 6 bases and J shed 5 bases, with 22 bases lying between them. Germline V gene sequence: CDR1 SGHTA, CDR2 FQGNSA. The CDR3 here is CASSQMGAGAGTGELFF. The DNA of the CDR3 is TGTGCCAGCAGTCAAATGGGGGCGGGAGCGGGGACCGGGGAGCTGTTTTTT.

The chain employs TRBV11-2 and TRBJ1-2; possible D gene TRBD1, 5 bases. The germline V and J ends were trimmed by 5 bases and 3 bases, with 19 bases remaining between them. The CDR3 covers 16 residues. Germline values: CDR1 SGHAT, CDR2 FQNNGV. The CDR3: CASSTYTGGMDYGYTF. DNA of the CDR3: TGTGCCAGCAGCACATATACCGGGGGTATGGACTATGGCTACACCTTC.

The chain carries TRBV6-5 and TRBJ2-4, with D possibly being TRBD1 (5 bases). The CDR3 spans 15 residues. Trimming left V 5 bases short and J 0 bases short, with 11 bases between. Germline loops: CDR1 MNHEY, CDR2 SVGAGI. The CDR3 region is CASSTGALAKNIQYF. The CDR3 region has the DNA TGTGCCAGCAGTACAGGAGCACTAGCCAAAAACATTCAGTACTTC.

The chain employs TRBV28 and TRBJ1-2; TRBD1 might be the D (5 bases). CDR1 MDHEN and CDR2 SYDVKM come from the germline V gene. V was cut by 5 bases and J by 0 bases, with 13 bases left in between. CDR3 length: 15 residues. This chain's CDR3 is CASSGTQGANYGYTF. CDR3 DNA sequence: TGTGCCAGCAGTGGGACTCAAGGGGCTAACTATGGCTACACCTTC.